These 22 T cell receptor beta chains originate from one sample sequenced in a study of CD8 T cells in ankylosing spondylitis. A single record per CDR3 protein comes from TCRdb applying MiXCR to the 5' RACE reads. Of around 490,000 distinct CDR3 sequences listed, approximately 5.3% are singletons. Study conclusions and caveats: What seemed typical of ankylosing spondylitis blood was a TCR beta motif built from roughly eight highly homologous variants.

Their recognized antigens are unknown. The specimen was blood, either unsorted or a sorted T cell fraction (not recorded which). The source of these receptors is a male donor with ankylosing spondylitis.

This clonotype was seen repeatedly, ten times or more. V is TRBV24-1 and J is TRBJ2-1; no firm D call. The CDR3 is 12 residues long. Germline assignment: CDR1 KGHDR and CDR2 SFDVKD. V was shortened by 7 bases and J by 5 bases, with 8 bases between the two germline ends. The CDR3 reads CATRSWDNEQFF. The CDR3 DNA reads TGTGCCACCAGGAGTTGGGACAATGAGCAGTTCTTC.

V usage is TRBV6-1 and J usage is TRBJ2-1, with 9 bases fitting TRBD2. CDR3 length: 16 residues. CDR1 is MNHNS, CDR2 SASEGT, per germline. With V trimmed by 8 bases and J by 2 bases, 10 bases remained unmatched. CDR3 region: CASRGGDGGPYNEQFF. In DNA, the CDR3 is TGTGCCAGCCGCGGGGGGGACGGAGGGCCCTACAATGAGCAGTTCTTC.

Ten or more counts support this clonotype. The chain joins TRBV7-2 to TRBJ1-3; TRBD1 aligns across 8 bases. CDR3 length: 14 residues. V lost 2 bases and J lost 4; bases outside the gene matches: 1. Germline V CDR1 and CDR2: SGHTA, FQGNSA. CDR3 in DNA: TGTGCCAGCAGCTTAAGACAGGGGGGAAACACCATATATTTT. Amino acids: CASSLRQGGNTIYF.

At least ten counts were recorded for this clonotype. V is TRBV4-2 and J is TRBJ1-1, with D uncertain. In germline, CDR1 is LGHNA, CDR2 YNFKEQ. This CDR3 region has 13 residues. V was pared by 8 bases and J by 5 bases, with 15 bases between. This chain's CDR3 is CASGFGPRTEAFF. The CDR3 DNA reads as TGTGCCAGCGGCTTTGGTCCGAGAACTGAAGCTTTCTTT.

This clonotype was detected ten times or more. The chain couples TRBV11-1 to TRBJ1-1, with a possible D match to TRBD1 (5 bases). CDR3 length equals 14 residues. V lost 6 bases and J 8 bases, leaving 19 bases between the germline ends. Germline values: CDR1 SGHAT, CDR2 FQDESV (reference sequence). The DNA for the CDR3 is TGTGCCAGCAGACTCGGTTTGGACTGGGGCGAAGCTTTCTTT. It codes for CASRLGLDWGEAFF.

Many counts were recorded for this clonotype. The rearrangement uses TRBV12-3 or TRBV12-4 and TRBJ1-3; D gene uncertain. V was trimmed by 6 bases and J by 0 bases, leaving 12 bases between them. The CDR3 is made up of 15 amino acids. The CDR3 region is CASRTVPDSGNTIYF. Written as DNA, the CDR3 is TGTGCCAGCAGAACCGTGCCTGACTCTGGAAACACCATATATTTT.

This clonotype has ten or more counts. The chain links TRBV28 to TRBJ2-7, with a weak D call TRBD1 (8 bases). V was pared by 7 bases and J by 4 bases, with 17 bases between. The CDR3 sequence is 14 residues long. CDR1 and CDR2 from the germline V gene are MDHEN and SYDVKM. This CDR3 reads CASISTGEGYEQYF. In nucleotides, the CDR3 is TGTGCCAGCATATCGACAGGGGAGGGGTACGAGCAGTACTTC.

This clonotype was counted ten times or more. The rearrangement uses TRBV7-4 and TRBJ1-1, with 9 bases matching TRBD1. CDR1 is SGHVT and CDR2 is SQSDAQ in the germline V gene. V dropped 2 bases and J dropped 5; count of bases not matched to a gene: 18. There are 19 residues in the CDR3. The CDR3, as DNA: TGTGCCAGCAGCTTATTGGGCCGTGCCGGACAGGGGAAGGAGACTGAAGCTTTCTTT. Encoded protein: CASSLLGRAGQGKETEAFF.

The chain recombines TRBV6-1 with TRBJ1-2; possible D gene TRBD1, 5 bases. Germline V lookup: CDR1 MNHNS, CDR2 SASEGT. V lost 7 bases, J lost 4 bases, and 13 bases lay in between. CDR3 size: 13 residues. The CDR3 spells CASTLQGSYGYTF. In nucleotides, the CDR3 is TGTGCCAGCACCCTTCAGGGATCCTATGGCTACACCTTC.

The table lists this clonotype with many counts. This chain connects TRBV12-3 or TRBV12-4 to TRBJ1-1, with D possibly TRBD1 on 5 matching bases. The V end was cut by 9 bases, the J end by 0 bases, with 23 bases between. This CDR3 has 17 amino acids. The CDR3 loop is CASRLGGSRRMNTEAFF. In DNA, the CDR3 is TGTGCCAGTAGATTGGGGGGAAGTAGGAGGATGAACACTGAAGCTTTCTTT.

This clonotype has only a few counts. The chain links TRBV29-1 to TRBJ2-5; D is unresolved. Trimming took 7 bases from V and 2 from J, leaving 5 bases between them. CDR1 SQVTM and CDR2 ANQGSEA come from the germline V gene. The CDR3 sequence is 10 residues long. In DNA, the CDR3 is TGCAGCGATCTGCAAGAGACCCAGTACTTC. Encoded protein: CSDLQETQYF.

This clonotype occurred many times. The genes are TRBV5-1 and TRBJ1-2, with a possible D match to TRBD1 (5 bases). This CDR3 is 13 amino acids long. Germline CDR1 is SGHRS and CDR2 is YFSETQ. V lost 4 bases and J lost 3, with 10 bases in between. The CDR3 reads CASSPGTHYGYTF. CDR3 in DNA: TGCGCCAGCAGCCCCGGGACCCACTATGGCTACACCTTC. Full variable domain (missing parts from reference TRBV5-1 and TRBJ1-2): KAGVTQTPRYLIKTRGQQVTLSCSPISGHRSVSWYQQTPGQGLQFLFEYFSETQRNKGNFPGRFSGRQFSNSRSEMNVSTLELGDSALYLCASSPGTHYGYTFGSGTRLTVV.

This chain links TRBV28 with TRBJ2-1; D gene ambiguous. Trimming cost V 6 bases and J 4 bases, with 10 bases left between them. In germline, CDR1 is MDHEN, CDR2 SYDVKM. The CDR3 has 13 amino acids. The CDR3 is CASRLDEYNEQFF. CDR3 nucleotides: TGTGCCAGCAGATTGGACGAATACAATGAGCAGTTCTTC.

This clonotype was picked up many times. V gene TRBV28 combines with J gene TRBJ2-1; 10 bases agree with TRBD2. This CDR3 region has 15 residues. V gave up 4 bases and J gave up 7 bases; unmatched junction bases: 7. CDR1 and CDR2 (germline): MDHEN, SYDVKM. The CDR3 loop reads CASSSEREGRNEQFF. The CDR3 DNA reads as TGTGCCAGCAGTTCCGAGCGGGAGGGCCGGAATGAGCAGTTCTTC. Together with reference TRBV28 and TRBJ2-1, the CDR3 gives the full variable domain: DVKVTQSSRYLVKRTGEKVFLECVQDMDHENMFWYRQDPGLGLRLIYFSYDVKMKEKGDIPEGYSVSREKKERFSLILESASTNQTSMYLCASSSEREGRNEQFFGPGTRLTVL.

This clonotype was recorded at least ten times. V usage is TRBV12-2 and J usage is TRBJ1-2; the D segment call TRBD1 is taken from the table without a DNA check. TRBV12-2 has pseudogene status. The CDR3 spans 20 residues. The chain's CDR3 is CASRLAVLSKWDQANYGYTF. As DNA, the CDR3 is TGTGCAAGTCGCTTAGCGGTACTTTCTAAATGGGACCAAGCTAACTATGGCTACACCTTC.

This clonotype was detected many times. This chain uses TRBV5-1 with TRBJ1-4; the match to TRBD1 covers 10 bases. V gave up 5 bases and J gave up 2 bases; unmatched junction bases: 9. Germline V gene sequence: CDR1 SGHRS, CDR2 YFSETQ. This CDR3 comprises 17 residues. CDR3 protein: CASRPGTGAQTNEKLFF. The CDR3 region has the DNA TGCGCCAGCAGACCCGGGACAGGGGCGCAGACTAATGAAAAACTGTTTTTT.

This chain uses TRBV10-1 with TRBJ2-7; D ambiguous. Germline V CDR1 and CDR2: WNHNN, SYGVQD (reference sequence). V lost 0 bases and J lost 5, with 20 bases in between. The CDR3 extends over 17 amino acids. CDR3 coding DNA: TGCGCCAGCAGTGAGTCCCCCTTAGACGCGGAAAGGAACGAGCAGTACTTC. Its translation: CASSESPLDAERNEQYF.

In this sample, this clonotype turned up many times. V gene TRBV6-4 combines with J gene TRBJ2-1, with D perhaps matching TRBD2 (6 bases). V lost 3 bases and J 1 base, leaving 7 bases between the germline ends. Germline CDR1 is MRHNA and CDR2 is SNTAGT. The CDR3 is 14 residues long. The CDR3 DNA reads TGTGCCAGCAGTGATGGGGGGTCCTACAATGAGCAGTTCTTC. Protein product: CASSDGGSYNEQFF.

At least ten counts were recorded for this clonotype. This chain links TRBV7-2 with TRBJ1-6; D is unclear. The length of the CDR3 is 15 residues. Trimming took off 2 bases at V and 7 bases at J, with 12 bases between the two ends. From germline, CDR1 is SGHTA and CDR2 FQGNSA. CDR3 residues: CASSLYGWGNSPLHF. The CDR3, as DNA: TGTGCCAGCAGCTTATATGGATGGGGAAATTCACCCCTCCACTTT. Together with reference TRBV7-2 and TRBJ1-6, the CDR3 gives the full variable domain: GAGVSQSPSNKVTEKGKDVELRCDPISGHTALYWYRQSLGQGLEFLIYFQGNSAPDKSGLPSDRFSAERTGGSVSTLTIQRTQQEDSAVYLCASSLYGWGNSPLHFGNGTRLTVT.

This clonotype was detected a few times. The chain links TRBV6-1 to TRBJ2-3, with 7 bases matching TRBD1. V lost 8 bases and J lost 5; bases outside the gene matches: 13. Germline CDR1 is MNHNS and CDR2 is SASEGT. The CDR3 length is 15 residues. The CDR3 DNA is TGTGCCAGCCCGCCGAGGGGGCGAGGGGTAGATACGCAGTATTTT. Translation: CASPPRGRGVDTQYF.

This clonotype showed up just a few times. V and J are TRBV29-1 and TRBJ2-7; 9 bases fit TRBD1. With V trimmed by 2 bases and J by 2 bases, 16 bases remained unmatched. The CDR3 has 18 amino acids. Germline assignment: CDR1 SQVTM and CDR2 ANQGSEA. The CDR3 region has the DNA TGCAGCGTTGAATGCCCCAGTGACAGGGGGAGAGAAACCTACGAGCAGTACTTC. Encoded protein: CSVECPSDRGRETYEQYF.

The chain carries TRBV12-3 or TRBV12-4 and TRBJ2-2, with D possibly called TRBD1 or TRBD2 (7 bases each). The CDR3 covers 15 residues. Trimming removed 2 bases at V and 4 bases at J, with 11 bases between. The CDR3 DNA sequence: TGTGCCAGCAGTTTACAGGGGGGGACCACCGGGGAGCTGTTTTTT. Protein product: CASSLQGGTTGELFF.